This T cell receptor (beta chain) appears in the sequencing data of a study of CD8 T cells in Susac syndrome (dated by TCRdb to 2018 to 2020). Broadly, across the study: Of the Susac syndrome patients who were sequenced, roughly eight were in clinical remission while roughly six had clinically active disease. At blood withdrawal, Susac syndrome patients were either therapy-naive, taking corticosteroids (in some cases with IVIg as well), or taking IVIg alone. The study used repertoire sequencing to test whether antigen drove CD8+ T cell activation and differentiation in Susac syndrome. Summary of the overall study and its limitations: In patients with Susac syndrome, the CD4+ T cell repertoire showed no detectable clonal expansion. The study acknowledged that relatively few individuals were included in the TCR sequencing and HLA analysis.

Peripheral blood CD8+ and CD4+ T cells from healthy donors, Susac syndrome patients and multiple sclerosis patients were profiled using high-throughput TCR beta sequencing. The Susac syndrome patients fulfilled recently defined diagnostic criteria for either definite or probable disease. Bulk CD8+ and CD4+ T cells were purified by magnetic negative isolation, whereas CD8+ TEMRA cells were enriched by FACS. Blood was drawn into EDTA tubes, processed within 24 hours, and PBMCs were isolated by density gradient centrifugation. PBMCs destined for TCR sequencing were cryopreserved in liquid nitrogen and later thawed in a 37 °C water bath. Purity of sorted or isolated CD4+, CD8+ and CD8+ TEMRA cells was at least 90%. RNA was extracted using the RNeasy kit, and about 0.45 to 1 ug of the RNA was reverse transcribed with random hexamers. TCR beta CDR3 regions were amplified with the immunoSEQ multiplex PCR assay covering 54 Vbeta and 13 Jbeta segments. PCR amplification bias was corrected by using a synthetic template baseline for primer optimization and computational correction. The source study handled its data this way. Reads were assigned to V, D and J genes according to IMGT and analyzed in immunoSEQ Analyzer, with only productive sequences retained. Clonality was calculated as one minus the Shannon entropy normalized by log2 of the number of productive unique sequences. For each patient and control, public and private clones were evaluated within the 100 most prevalent clones. Clones were defined as Susac-specific when absent from the healthy and MS cohorts, from approximately 970 published viral clones and from other ImmuneACCESS disease sequences. TCRdb reprocessed the public reads (quality trimming at Q25 with fastp, clone calling with MiXCR) and kept in-frame beta chains. Entries that share a CDR3 protein sequence are merged under the most common genes and DNA. V and J calls and clone size were set by TCRdb, not the authors. A total of some 210,000 distinct CDR3 sequences appear in this sample, about 94% of them only once. The ten largest clones represent 0.15% to 0.2% of the sample.

In regard to this clonotype: This receptor's antigen is unknown. Base qualities were left out, and no much larger clone turns up one base away.

Sequenced sample: CD4+ T cells from PBMCs. The TCR sequence derives from a human donor with Susac syndrome.

The CDR3 region: CSARPGQDNSPLHF. The nucleotides read TGCAGTGCTCGACCGGGACAGGATAATTCACCCCTCCACTTT. Recombination linked TRBV20-1 to TRBJ1-6, and TRBD1 aligns with 8 junction nucleotides. The germline V end is reduced by 5 bases and the J end by 5 bases; junction bases left unmatched: 5. The CDR3 sequence holds 14 residues, the cysteine and phenylalanine included. Just CDR3 DNA is preserved here, 42 bases in frame from base 1. CDR1 and CDR2 (DFQATT, SNEGSKA) derive from the germline V gene (reference sequence).